The 3 T cell receptor beta chains below were found in one sample sequenced in a study of blood T cell repertoires in COVID-19. Generated by immunoSEQ multiplex PCR, the TCRdb table keeps only in-frame clones and is missing some. The sample contains 65,000 to 80,000 clones, roughly 89% of which appear only once. The sequenced material came from peripheral blood. These receptors were collected from a man aged 50-60 years with active COVID-19.

The genes are TRBV4-1 and TRBJ2-7, with 7 positions matching TRBD1. The trim removed 4 bases at V and 3 bases at J, leaving 9 bases unmatched. The germline gives CDR1 MGHRA, CDR2 YSYEKL. This CDR3 has 15 residues. CDR3 in DNA: TGCGCCAGCAGCCCCAGACAGGGTCTATACTACGAGCAGTACTTC. Its protein is CASSPRQGLYYEQYF.

This chain links TRBV18 with TRBJ2-1; TRBD1 agrees at 9 bases. CDR1 is KGHSH and CDR2 is LQKENI in the germline V gene. The junction had 11 bases not matched to a gene; V was cut back by 3 bases and J by 14 bases. The CDR3 covers 14 residues. The CDR3 protein is CASSPSTGTGKEFF. The CDR3 coding sequence is TGTGCCAGCTCACCTAGTACCGGGACAGGGAAGGAGTTCTTC. The full variable domain, in which reference TRBV18 and TRBJ2-1 provide the parts outside the CDR3, is NAGVMQNPRHLVRRRGQEARLRCSPMKGHSHVYWYRQLPEEGLKFMVYLQKENIIDESGMPKERFSAEFPKEGPSILRIQQVVRGDSAAYFCASSPSTGTGKEFFGPGTRLTVL.

The chain is built from TRBV3-1 (or the pseudogene TRBV3-2) and TRBJ2-3; D is possibly TRBD2 (5 bases). The germline gives CDR1 LGHDT, CDR2 YNNKEL (reference sequence). Trimming took off 2 bases at V and 3 bases at J, with 12 bases between the two ends. CDR3 length equals 15 residues. The CDR3 DNA follows: TGTGCCAGCAGCCAACCCCTGACGGGGACAGATACGCAGTATTTT. It translates to CASSQPLTGTDTQYF.